This TCR beta chain originates from a study of shared T cell receptors in the human thymus. This clone has only one observation. Using immunoSEQ multiplex PCR, the repertoire was profiled, and TCRdb retains in-frame clones only, with some absent. Among 720,000 or so clones listed, 70% to 90% were seen once. The CDR3 spans 14 residues. CDR1 and CDR2 (germline): SGHAT, FQNNGV. V was trimmed by 0 bases and J by 5 bases, leaving 10 bases between them. The sample was also linked to a second study, of human thymus T cells. That source notes: It was from resections taken during corrective heart surgery that the thymus tissue came. Usage of V and J genes appeared biased in thymic and blood repertoires.

The source of this sequence is a girl less than two years old with a congenital heart defect. J is TRBJ2-5 and V is TRBV11-2; maybe TRBD2 (6 bases). The sequenced sample was thymocytes. CDR3 nucleotides: TGTGCCAGCAGCTTAGACGGGGGTAGGGAGACCCAGTACTTC. This sequence encodes CASSLDGGRETQYF.